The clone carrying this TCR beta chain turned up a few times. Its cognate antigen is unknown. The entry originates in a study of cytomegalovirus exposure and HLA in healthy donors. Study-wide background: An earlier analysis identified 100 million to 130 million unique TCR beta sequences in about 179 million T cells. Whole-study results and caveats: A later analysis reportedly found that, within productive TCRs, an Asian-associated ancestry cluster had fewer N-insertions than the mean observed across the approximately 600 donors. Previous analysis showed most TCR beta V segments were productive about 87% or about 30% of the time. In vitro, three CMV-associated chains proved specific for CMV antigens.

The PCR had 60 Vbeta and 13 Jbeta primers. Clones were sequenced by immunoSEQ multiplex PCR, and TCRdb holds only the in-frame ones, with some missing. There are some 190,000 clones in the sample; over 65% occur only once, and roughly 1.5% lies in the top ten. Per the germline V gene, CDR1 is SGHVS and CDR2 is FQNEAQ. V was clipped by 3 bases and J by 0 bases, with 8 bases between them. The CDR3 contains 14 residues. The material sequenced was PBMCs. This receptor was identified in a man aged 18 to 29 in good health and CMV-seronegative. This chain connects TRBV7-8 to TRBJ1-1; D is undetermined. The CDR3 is CASSFVMLNTEAFF. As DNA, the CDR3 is TGTGCCAGCAGCTTTGTTATGTTGAACACTGAAGCTTTCTTT.